This record looks at one TCR beta chain sequence and its context. What it recognizes is unknown. The V and J ends lost 3 bases and 6 bases respectively, with 6 bases between them. CDR3 length: 12 residues. The assay was immunoSEQ multiplex PCR, and TCRdb's table has in-frame clones only and misses some. The sample shows around 270,000 clones, 85% to 95% of them seen only once. This record belongs to a study of T cell responses to AZD1222 COVID-19 vaccine. Study-level findings and limits: Nearly half of unique spike-specific TCRs reportedly avoided B.1.351 and B.1.1.7 mutated regions.

The TCR was taken from an adult who received the AZD1222 COVID-19 vaccine. The specimen was peripheral blood, collected 28 days after the second AZD1222 dose. The rearrangement uses TRBV12-3 or TRBV12-4 and TRBJ2-1; D gene uncertain. The CDR3 reads CASSLNGNEQFF. In DNA form, the CDR3 reads TGTGCCAGCAGTTTGAATGGCAATGAGCAGTTCTTC.